The 10 T cell receptor beta chains listed next were all sequenced from one sample in a study of Ad26.COV2.S vaccination and SARS-CoV-2 variants. Treatment here: approximately 18 received Ad26.COV2.S at low or high dose, single or two shots; several received placebo; per-sample allocation not given. Sampling took place 63 days after the first vaccine or placebo injection. Sequencing used immunoSEQ multiplex PCR; TCRdb keeps in-frame clones, though not all of them. The repertoire has about 420,000 clones, 85% to 90% of them found once; the top ten carry about 4%. Material: peripheral blood, obtained in a trial of Ad26.COV2.S vaccine versus placebo. The source of these receptors is a person between 18 and 65 years old who received the Ad26.COV2.S COVID-19 vaccine or a placebo.

V gene TRBV7-8 combines with J gene TRBJ2-2, with D uncertain. CDR3 length: 14 residues. Per the germline V gene, CDR1 is SGHVS and CDR2 is FQNEAQ. Trimming shortened V by 0 bases and J by 4 bases, and 6 bases separated the two germline ends. The CDR3 nucleotides read TGTGCCAGCAGCTTAGCCCCTGTCACCGGGGAGCTGTTTTTT. Protein product: CASSLAPVTGELFF.

V gene TRBV28 combines with J gene TRBJ2-1, with D unresolved. The CDR3 has 13 residues. Looked up from germline, CDR1 is MDHEN and CDR2 is SYDVKM. Between the trimmed V and J ends, which lost 5 bases and 3 bases, there was a span of 8 bases. Here the CDR3 reads CASSGELYNEQFF. For the CDR3, the DNA is TGTGCCAGCAGTGGGGAACTCTACAATGAGCAGTTCTTC.

V usage is TRBV12-3 or TRBV12-4 and J usage is TRBJ2-7; D is unresolved. The germline V and J ends were trimmed by 5 bases and 3 bases, with 11 bases remaining between them. CDR3 size: 13 residues. The CDR3 DNA sequence: TGTGCCAGCAGTCCCAAGCCGGACTACGAGCAGTACTTC. This codes for CASSPKPDYEQYF.

This chain joins TRBV19 and TRBJ2-3, with no clear D. V shed 3 bases and J shed 0 bases, with 10 bases lying between them. CDR1 is LNHDA and CDR2 is SQIVND in the germline V gene (reference sequence). This CDR3 comprises 15 residues. This CDR3 is CASSIRQVSTDTQYF. DNA for the CDR3: TGTGCCAGTAGTATCCGGCAGGTCAGCACAGATACGCAGTATTTT.

The genes are TRBV12-3 or TRBV12-4 and TRBJ2-1, with TRBD2 matching 8 bases. With V trimmed by 1 base and J by 14 bases, 7 bases remained unmatched. The CDR3 contains 13 residues. The CDR3 spells CASSLGAGVIEFF. For the CDR3, the DNA is TGTGCCAGCAGTTTAGGAGCGGGGGTCATTGAGTTCTTC.

The chain employs TRBV11-1 and TRBJ1-3; unclear D gene. V was pared by 5 bases and J by 3 bases, with 11 bases between. This CDR3 is built from 14 residues. Germline V gene lookup returns CDR1 SGHAT and CDR2 FQDESV (reference sequence). CDR3 sequence: CASSGTNRGNTIYF. The CDR3 DNA reads as TGTGCCAGCAGCGGCACGAATCGTGGAAACACCATATATTTT.

The chain carries TRBV18 and TRBJ1-1; maybe TRBD1 (6 bases). Deletions cut 5 bases from V and 1 base from J, with 8 bases between. The CDR3 runs to 13 residues. The germline gives CDR1 KGHSH, CDR2 LQKENI. The chain's CDR3 is CASSSQGNTEAFF. CDR3 nucleotide sequence: TGTGCCAGCTCATCACAGGGGAACACTGAAGCTTTCTTT. The entire variable domain, with the rest obtained from reference TRBV18 and TRBJ1-1, is as follows: NAGVMQNPRHLVRRRGQEARLRCSPMKGHSHVYWYRQLPEEGLKFMVYLQKENIIDESGMPKERFSAEFPKEGPSILRIQQVVRGDSAAYFCASSSQGNTEAFFGQGTRLTVV.

The chain joins TRBV19 to TRBJ1-1, with a possible D match to TRBD1 (6 bases). The length of the CDR3 is 13 residues. Trimming shortened V by 3 bases and J by 7 bases, and 12 bases separated the two germline ends. Germline V lookup: CDR1 LNHDA, CDR2 SQIVND (reference sequence). The DNA of the CDR3 is TGTGCCAGTAGTATGGCAGGGGACGGTGAAGCTTTCTTT. It codes for CASSMAGDGEAFF. The variable domain in full, with the rest retrieved from reference TRBV19 and TRBJ1-1, is DGGITQSPKYLFRKEGQNVTLSCEQNLNHDAMYWYRQDPGQGLRLIYYSQIVNDFQKGDIAEGYSVSREKKESFPLTVTSAQKNPTAFYLCASSMAGDGEAFFGQGTRLTVV.

The rearrangement uses TRBV2 and TRBJ1-2; D possibly corresponds to TRBD1 (5 bases). CDR1 SNHLY and CDR2 FYNNEI come from the germline V gene. The V and J ends lost 8 bases and 8 bases respectively, with 12 bases between them. CDR3 length equals 11 residues. The CDR3 bases are TGTGCCAGCGGGGGGATGTTCGGCTACACCTTC. It yields the protein CASGGMFGYTF.

The chain employs TRBV19 and TRBJ2-1; the match to TRBD1 covers 8 bases. Germline V gene data show CDR1 as LNHDA and CDR2 as SQIVND (reference sequence). There are 14 residues in the CDR3. Trimming took 10 bases from V and 8 from J; bases not matched to a gene: 13. The CDR3 spells CATVTGGSRDEQFF. Written as DNA, the CDR3 is TGTGCCACAGTTACAGGGGGTTCTCGCGATGAGCAGTTCTTC.